Following are 5 T cell receptor beta chains from one sample sequenced in a study of T cell responses to AZD1222 COVID-19 vaccine (dated by TCRdb to the early 2020s). The sample's time point label is to be understood as: baseline before first vaccination. Library preparation was by the immunoSEQ multiplex PCR assay. In its TCRdb copy, this immuneACCESS table keeps in-frame sequences only and misses some clones. Where compared with another copy, unresolved V genes explain less than half of these, and the others have no known cause. The sample has roughly 55,000 clones on record, nearly 90% of them singletons. Under 5% of the sample comes from the top ten. The material was peripheral blood, obtained on day 0 of AZD1222 vaccination. Receptor source: an adult in good health.

The chain recombines TRBV12-3 or TRBV12-4 with TRBJ1-1, with 7 nucleotides matching TRBD1. CDR3 length equals 12 residues. The V gene end was trimmed by 6 bases and the J gene end by 6 bases; junction bases not matched to a gene: 4. DNA for the CDR3: TGTGCCAGCAGATGGGACAGCGCTGAAGCTTTCTTT. Residues: CASRWDSAEAFF.

The rearrangement joins TRBV19 to TRBJ1-2, with D unresolved. CDR1 and CDR2 (germline): LNHDA, SQIVND (reference sequence). V lost 3 bases, J lost 2 bases, and 7 bases lay in between. The CDR3 runs to 13 residues. CDR3: CASSITLNYGYTF. CDR3 DNA sequence: TGTGCCAGTAGTATTACACTAAACTATGGCTACACCTTC.

This clone was observed once. The chain recombines TRBV6-5 with TRBJ2-7, with 8 positions matching TRBD1. The CDR3 is 16 amino acids. The germline CDR1 and CDR2 sequences are MNHEY and SVGAGI. The V gene end was trimmed by 0 bases and the J gene end by 2 bases; junction bases not matched to a gene: 6. The chain's CDR3 is CASSYSTGAVPYEQYF. The CDR3 DNA is TGTGCCAGCAGTTACTCGACAGGGGCGGTTCCCTACGAGCAGTACTTC.

This clone was seen just once. The chain links TRBV11-2 to TRBJ1-2, with a possible D match to TRBD1 (5 bases). V dropped 5 bases and J dropped 2 bases, with 24 bases sitting between them. Germline CDR1 is SGHAT and CDR2 is FQNNGV. CDR3 size: 18 residues. The CDR3 loop is CASSPLTEWERDNYGYTF. CDR3 DNA sequence: TGTGCCAGCAGCCCCCTCACAGAGTGGGAGCGGGACAACTATGGCTACACCTTC. Filled out from reference TRBV11-2 and TRBJ1-2, the complete variable domain reads EAGVAQSPRYKIIEKRQSVAFWCNPISGHATLYWYQQILGQGPKLLIQFQNNGVVDDSQLPKDRFSAERLKGVDSTLKIQPAKLEDSAVYLCASSPLTEWERDNYGYTFGSGTRLTVV.

CDR3: CASSPGQGIGGGTEAFF. CDR3 coding DNA: TGTGCCAGCAGCCCGGGACAGGGGATTGGAGGGGGCACTGAAGCTTTCTTT. This chain connects TRBV6-2 or TRBV6-3 to TRBJ1-1; TRBD1 matches 10 bases. The CDR3 spans 17 residues. The V gene's germline CDR1 is MNHEY and CDR2 SVGEGT. V dropped 6 bases and J dropped 4; count of bases not matched to a gene: 14.